These T cell receptor beta chains were read from a single sample in a study of vaccination and CD4 T cells after COVID-19. Their antigens remain unidentified. TCRdb ran MiXCR on the PCR reads and lists one entry per CDR3 protein. The table lists some 12,000 distinct CDR3 sequences, approximately 54% of them singletons. Here the sequenced sample was cultured CD4+ T cells from blood, taken after SARS-CoV-2 vaccination. These receptors all stem from a human donor with COVID-19. Each CDR3 is given with its conserved first and last residue. A D gene is named only where the DNA matches it firmly. Not all rows give a size; the values are once, few, many and, for expanded clones, a class.

length,size,D,V,J,DNA,CDR3
16,-,-,TRBV27,TRBJ1-2,TGTGCCAGCAGTTCCGGACTATCGGACGATAACTATGGCTACACCTTC,CASSSGLSDDNYGYTF
16,-,-,TRBV11-1,TRBJ1-6,TGTGCCAGCAGCGTCGAGGGACTCCAGGCGGGGTCACCCCTCCACTTT,CASSVEGLQAGSPLHF
16,-,TRBD1,TRBV4-2,TRBJ1-5,TGTGCCAGCAGCCAAGACAGGACGACAGGGGCTCAGCCCCAGCATTTT,CASSQDRTTGAQPQHF
16,-,TRBD1,TRBV11-2,TRBJ2-2,TGTGCCAGCAGCTTAGCCGGGGACAGGGTAAACGGGGAGCTGTTTTTT,CASSLAGDRVNGELFF
12,-,-,TRBV10-3,TRBJ1-5,TGTGCCATCAGTGAAGGGGATCAGCCCCAGCATTTT,CAISEGDQPQHF
14,-,-,TRBV14,TRBJ2-7,TGTGCCAGCAGCCGCCAAGGGGGATCCTACGAGCAGTACTTC,CASSRQGGSYEQYF
10,few,-,TRBV19,TRBJ2-4,TGTGCCAGTGGCCGGGACCTTCAGTACTTC,CASGRDLQYF
12,-,-,TRBV20-1,TRBJ2-1,TGCAGTGCTAGAAACAGGGGAGGTGAGCAGTTCTTC,CSARNRGGEQFF
14,once,TRBD1,TRBV20-1,TRBJ1-1,TGCAGTGCTCAAACAGGGGGCGCTCGGACTGAAGCTTTCTTT,CSAQTGGARTEAFF
14,few,TRBD1,TRBV7-8,TRBJ1-5,TGTGCCAGCAGTTACACAGGGGCGGTGGGGCCCCAGCATTTT,CASSYTGAVGPQHF